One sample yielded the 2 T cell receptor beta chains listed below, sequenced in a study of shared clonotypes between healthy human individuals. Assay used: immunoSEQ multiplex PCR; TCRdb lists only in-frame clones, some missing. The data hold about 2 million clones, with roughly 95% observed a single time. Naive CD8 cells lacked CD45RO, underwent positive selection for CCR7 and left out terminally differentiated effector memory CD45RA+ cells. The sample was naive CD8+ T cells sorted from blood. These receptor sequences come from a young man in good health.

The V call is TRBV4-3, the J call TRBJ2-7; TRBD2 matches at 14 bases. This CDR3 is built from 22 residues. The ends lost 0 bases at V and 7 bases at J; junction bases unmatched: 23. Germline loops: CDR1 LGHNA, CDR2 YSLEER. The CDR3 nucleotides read TGCGCCAGCAGCCAAGATTGGGTATACTCGGGACTAGCGGGAGCCCCCCCCTTGGAGCAGTACTTC. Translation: CASSQDWVYSGLAGAPPLEQYF.

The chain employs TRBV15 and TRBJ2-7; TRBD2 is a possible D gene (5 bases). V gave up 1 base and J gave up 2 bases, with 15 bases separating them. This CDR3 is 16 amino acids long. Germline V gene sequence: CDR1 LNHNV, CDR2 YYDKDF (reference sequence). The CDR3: CATSRVPGGVPYEQYF. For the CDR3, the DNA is TGTGCCACCAGCAGAGTCCCAGGAGGTGTCCCCTACGAGCAGTACTTC.